What follows are 19 T cell receptor beta chains derived from one specimen sequenced in a study of beta chain features in type 1 diabetes. Study-wide findings and caveats: Moderate but significant shortening of TCRB CDR3s was recorded in all four CD4+ subsets from Type 1 diabetes patients.

Since all of the isolated RNA was reverse transcribed, expressed TCRB transcripts were what got sequenced. The data were produced by immunoSEQ multiplex PCR, yet TCRdb's version contains in-frame clones alone and is incomplete. The sample includes roughly 150,000 clones, approximately 62% seen only once; the top ten take 0.08% to 0.1%. For these receptors, no antigen is known. The sample consisted of naive CD4+ T cells from blood. The receptors were sampled from a man aged 25 to 40 with type 1 diabetes.

This clone occurred a few times. The chain carries TRBV9 and TRBJ2-6; unclear D gene. V lost 4 bases to trimming and J lost 1 base, with 6 bases between them. CDR3 size: 14 residues. The germline CDR1 and CDR2 sequences are SGDLS and YYNGEE. CDR3 nucleotides: TGTGCCAGCAGCCTAAGATCTGGGGCCAACGTCCTGACTTTC. It specifies CASSLRSGANVLTF.

This chain connects TRBV30 to TRBJ1-5; D call uncertain. Germline V gene data show CDR1 as GTSNPN and CDR2 as SVGIG (reference sequence). CDR3 length: 15 amino acids. V lost 0 bases and J lost 0, with 9 bases in between. The CDR3 reads CAWSVVYDSNQPQHF. CDR3 nucleotide sequence: TGTGCCTGGAGTGTGGTATACGATAGCAATCAGCCCCAGCATTTT.

The chain employs TRBV27 and TRBJ2-7; perhaps TRBD1 as D (6 bases). Germline CDR1 MNHEY, CDR2 SMNVEV (reference sequence). The CDR3 length is 15 residues. Trimming removed 4 bases from V and 3 bases from J, with 16 bases in between. The CDR3 DNA reads TGTGCCAGCAGTTCCCCTTACAGGGAATACTACGAGCAGTACTTC. It yields the protein CASSSPYREYYEQYF.

This clone was found a few times. This chain joins TRBV7-9 and TRBJ2-3; TRBD2 matches 8 bases. The CDR3 is 14 amino acids. Trimming removed 4 bases from V and 2 bases from J; junction bases left unmatched: 2. Germline values: CDR1 SEHNR, CDR2 FQNEAQ (reference sequence). CDR3 in DNA: TGTGCCAGCAGCTCCGGGGGGGTCACAGATACGCAGTATTTT. This encodes CASSSGGVTDTQYF.

This clone was observed a few times. The V call is TRBV5-1, the J call TRBJ2-6, with D hard to call. Trimming took 7 bases from V and 1 from J, leaving 12 bases between them. The CDR3 extends over 15 amino acids. Per the germline V gene, CDR1 is SGHRS and CDR2 is YFSETQ. CDR3 bases: TGCGCCAGCTTACTGGACGCGTCTGGGGCCAACGTCCTGACTTTC. Amino acid sequence: CASLLDASGANVLTF.

The CDR3, as DNA: TGCAGCGTTATGACCGCTTTTAATGGCTACGAGCAGTACTTC. The encoded protein is CSVMTAFNGYEQYF. V usage is TRBV29-1 and J usage is TRBJ2-7; the D is unclear. Looked up from germline, CDR1 is SQVTM and CDR2 is ANQGSEA. V was shortened by 5 bases and J by 3 bases, with 17 bases between the two germline ends. The CDR3 covers 14 residues.

V is TRBV7-2 and J is TRBJ1-1, with D hard to call. CDR1 is SGHTA, CDR2 FQGNSA, per germline. The V end lost 5 bases, the J end lost 3 bases, and 13 bases lay between the germline ends. The CDR3 is made up of 14 amino acids. CDR3 sequence: CASSQPGTDTEAFF. The DNA of the CDR3 is TGTGCCAGCAGCCAACCCGGCACGGACACTGAAGCTTTCTTT. The complete variable domain, with remaining parts taken from reference TRBV7-2 and TRBJ1-1, reads GAGVSQSPSNKVTEKGKDVELRCDPISGHTALYWYRQSLGQGLEFLIYFQGNSAPDKSGLPSDRFSAERTGGSVSTLTIQRTQQEDSAVYLCASSQPGTDTEAFFGQGTRLTVV.

This sequence joins TRBV30 and TRBJ2-6; the D call may be TRBD1 or TRBD2 (5 bases each). The CDR3 spans 15 residues. CDR1 and CDR2 from the germline V gene are GTSNPN and SVGIG (reference sequence). V was shortened by 5 bases and J by 0 bases, with 11 bases between the two germline ends. The CDR3 region is CAWEGSSSGANVLTF. In DNA form, the CDR3 reads TGTGCCTGGGAGGGGAGCTCCTCTGGGGCCAACGTCCTGACTTTC.

V gene TRBV5-6 combines with J gene TRBJ1-2; D uncertain. The V end lost 4 bases, the J end lost 6 bases, and 10 bases lay between the germline ends. This CDR3 has 12 residues. CDR1 and CDR2 (germline): SGHDT, YYEEEE. The CDR3 region is CASSRDSDGYTF. Written as DNA, the CDR3 is TGTGCCAGCAGCCGAGATTCGGATGGCTACACCTTC.

V usage is TRBV4-1 and J usage is TRBJ2-6; maybe TRBD2 (5 bases). Trimming took off 3 bases at V and 0 bases at J, with 12 bases between the two ends. The CDR3 covers 17 residues. Germline assignment: CDR1 MGHRA and CDR2 YSYEKL. DNA of the CDR3: TGCGCCAGCAGCCATGGAGGACTGATCTCTGGGGCCAACGTCCTGACTTTC. As protein: CASSHGGLISGANVLTF.

The V gene is TRBV7-9, the J gene TRBJ2-1; TRBD1 might be the D (7 bases). Germline V gene lookup returns CDR1 SEHNR and CDR2 FQNEAQ (reference sequence). The V and J ends lost 0 bases and 3 bases respectively, with 12 bases between them. This CDR3 comprises 16 residues. CDR3 amino acids: CASSLARQGLYNEQFF. The DNA for the CDR3 is TGTGCCAGCAGCTTAGCTCGACAGGGACTCTACAATGAGCAGTTCTTC.

This clone was observed a few times. Here the CDR3 reads CSVTLTNEQFF. In DNA, the CDR3 is TGCAGTGTTACACTTACCAATGAGCAGTTCTTC. V is TRBV20-1 and J is TRBJ2-1; D is undetermined. V shed 7 bases and J shed 6 bases, with 10 bases lying between them. Looked up from germline, CDR1 is DFQATT and CDR2 is SNEGSKA (reference sequence). This CDR3 contains 11 residues.

CDR3 coding DNA: TGCAGCGCTATGGGGACCTCGTCTAACTATGGCTACACCTTC. Its protein is CSAMGTSSNYGYTF. The rearrangement links TRBV29-1 to TRBJ1-2; D is perhaps TRBD1 (5 bases). CDR3 length: 14 amino acids. Germline values: CDR1 SQVTM, CDR2 ANQGSEA. The V gene lost 7 bases and the J gene lost 0 bases, with 15 bases spanning the gap.

The chain carries TRBV4-3 and TRBJ2-3; 7 bases map to TRBD1. CDR3 length: 18 residues. Germline CDR1 reads LGHNA; CDR2 reads YSLEER. The ends lost 0 bases at V and 2 bases at J; junction bases unmatched: 11. The CDR3 nucleotides read TGCGCCAGCAGCCAAGATCCCCGACAGGGAAGGCCCACAGATACGCAGTATTTT. Translated, it gives CASSQDPRQGRPTDTQYF.

This chain's CDR3 is CAAPTPGTEATYEQYF. The CDR3 bases are TGTGCCGCTCCGACCCCCGGGACCGAGGCCACCTACGAGCAGTACTTC. V usage is TRBV21-1 and J usage is TRBJ2-7. TRBV21-1 is deemed a pseudogene. This CDR3 has 16 amino acids.

V and J are TRBV25-1 and TRBJ1-5; D gene ambiguous. The V gene's germline CDR1 is MGHDK and CDR2 SYGVNS. The length of the CDR3 is 14 residues. The V end was cut by 6 bases, the J end by 6 bases, with 15 bases between. DNA of the CDR3: TGTGCCAGCAGACCTACCCCGGATGGTCAGCCCCAGCATTTT. Translation gives CASRPTPDGQPQHF.

This clone was found a few times. The chain employs TRBV29-1 and TRBJ1-2; weak D call: TRBD1 (5 bases). Germline lookup yields CDR1 SQVTM and CDR2 ANQGSEA. This CDR3 has 12 amino acids. Trimming took off 4 bases at V and 2 bases at J, with 8 bases between the two ends. CDR3 coding DNA: TGCAGCGTTGCATCAGGGAACTATGGCTACACCTTC. It codes for CSVASGNYGYTF.

The chain combines TRBV7-9 with TRBJ2-1; 7 bases are a match to TRBD1. V lost 5 bases and J lost 14; bases outside the gene matches: 12. Germline CDR1 is SEHNR and CDR2 is FQNEAQ (reference sequence). The CDR3 is made up of 13 amino acids. The CDR3: CASSPSQGVAEFF. CDR3 coding DNA: TGTGCCAGCAGCCCCTCCCAGGGGGTTGCGGAGTTCTTC.

This sequence joins TRBV18 and TRBJ2-1; TRBD1 matches 10 bases. The length of the CDR3 is 14 residues. The germline gives CDR1 KGHSH, CDR2 LQKENI. The V segment lost 8 bases and the J segment 10 bases; nucleotides outside the gene matches: 11. The CDR3 protein is CASAPGTGDREQFF. The CDR3, as DNA: TGTGCCAGCGCGCCCGGGACAGGGGATCGCGAGCAGTTCTTC.